What follows describes a single T cell receptor (beta chain). What it binds is unknown. The data are from a study of beta chain features in type 1 diabetes. In the study overall: Healthy donors and patients had similar age, gender and cell yields. Study-level findings and limits: PCR might favor shorter templates, but any such skew would affect patients and controls equally. Moderate yet significant TCRB CDR3 shortening was seen in Type 1 diabetes patients in all four CD4+ subsets.

The CDR3 loop spans 15 amino acids. Germline assignment: CDR1 SGDLS and CDR2 YYNGEE. V was trimmed by 4 bases and J by 0 bases, leaving 12 bases between them. Via the markers CD45RO/CCR7/CD25/CD127/CD95/CD27, stem cell-like memory, regulatory, central memory and naive CD4+ cells were sorted. Over 95% purity was reached by all sorted populations. The whole isolated RNA underwent reverse transcription, so sequencing captured expressed TCRB transcripts. Sequencing was performed with immunoSEQ multiplex PCR; in TCRdb, only in-frame clones are kept and a portion is missing. Among 310,000 or so clones, 15% were seen once, and the ten largest hold roughly 0.015%.

This chain connects TRBV9 to TRBJ2-3; tentatively, D is TRBD1 (6 bases). This receptor was obtained from a man younger than 35 with type 1 diabetes. Material: naive CD4+ T cells from blood. The CDR3 reads CASSTRGRSTDTQYF. The DNA for the CDR3 is TGTGCCAGCAGCACGAGGGGGAGAAGCACAGATACGCAGTATTTT.